This TCR beta chain was recovered during a study of T cell responses to AZD1222 COVID-19 vaccine. Overall study results and limits: Vaccination with two AZD1222 doses was followed by a rise in Spike-specific TCR breadth and depth. Only five or six people who got AZD1222 tested seropositive at baseline.

TCRdb's copy holds only in-frame clones and misses some; the assay was immunoSEQ multiplex PCR. The sample consists of over 150,000 clones, 88% of them appearing once. The CDR3 is 15 amino acids. Germline-derived CDR1 and CDR2 are MNHEY and SVGAGI. V lost 0 bases, J lost 0 bases, and 6 bases lay in between. As concerns this clone: What it recognizes is unknown. Other nucleotide sequences in the sample specify the same CDR3.

The chain carries TRBV6-5 and TRBJ2-1; D is unresolved. The receptor comes from an adult who received the AZD1222 COVID-19 vaccine. The source was peripheral blood, collected 28 days after the second AZD1222 dose. The CDR3 nucleotides read TGTGCCAGCAGTTACTCCGGCAGCTCCTACAATGAGCAGTTCTTC. It encodes CASSYSGSSYNEQFF.